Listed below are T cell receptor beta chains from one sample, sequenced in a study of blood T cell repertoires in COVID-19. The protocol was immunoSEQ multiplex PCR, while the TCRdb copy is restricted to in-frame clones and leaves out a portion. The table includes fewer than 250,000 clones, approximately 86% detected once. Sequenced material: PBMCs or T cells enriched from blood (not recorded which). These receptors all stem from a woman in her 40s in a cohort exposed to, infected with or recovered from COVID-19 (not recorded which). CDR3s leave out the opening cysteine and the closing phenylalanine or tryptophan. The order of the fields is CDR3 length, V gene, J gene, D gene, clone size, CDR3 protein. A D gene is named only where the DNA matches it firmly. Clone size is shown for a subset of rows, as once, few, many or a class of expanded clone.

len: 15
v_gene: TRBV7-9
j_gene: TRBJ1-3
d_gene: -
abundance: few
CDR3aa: ASSLGAVGGSMNTIY

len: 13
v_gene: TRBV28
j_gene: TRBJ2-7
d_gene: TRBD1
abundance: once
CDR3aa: ASSTPGTGLYEQY

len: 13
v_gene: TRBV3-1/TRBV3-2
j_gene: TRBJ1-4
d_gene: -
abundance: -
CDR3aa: ASSQGVQGVEKLF

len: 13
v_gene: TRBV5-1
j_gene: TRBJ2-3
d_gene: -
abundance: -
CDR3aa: ASSPTHSSTDTQY

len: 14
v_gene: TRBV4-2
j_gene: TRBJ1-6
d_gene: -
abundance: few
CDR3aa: ASSQESTRTYSPLH

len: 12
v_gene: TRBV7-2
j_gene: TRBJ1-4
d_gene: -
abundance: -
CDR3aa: ASSDRTLGEKLF

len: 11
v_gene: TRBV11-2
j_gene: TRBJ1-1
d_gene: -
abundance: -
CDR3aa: ASSSGGRTEAF

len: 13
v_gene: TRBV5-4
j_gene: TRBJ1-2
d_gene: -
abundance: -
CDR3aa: ASSRNDRTHYGYT

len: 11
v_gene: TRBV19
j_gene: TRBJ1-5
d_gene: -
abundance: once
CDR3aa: ASSMVARQPQH

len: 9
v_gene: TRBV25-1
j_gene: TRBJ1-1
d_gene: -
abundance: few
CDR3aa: ASSESSEAF

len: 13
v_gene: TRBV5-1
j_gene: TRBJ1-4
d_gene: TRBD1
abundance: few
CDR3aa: ASSLGTGGNEKLF

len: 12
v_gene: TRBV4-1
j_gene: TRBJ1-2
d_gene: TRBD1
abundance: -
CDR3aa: ASSQGQGAHGYT

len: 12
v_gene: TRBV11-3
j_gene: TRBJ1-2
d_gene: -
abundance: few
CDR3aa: ASSRLDRNYGYT

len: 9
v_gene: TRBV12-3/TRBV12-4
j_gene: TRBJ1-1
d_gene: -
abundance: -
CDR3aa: ASSFSGLAF

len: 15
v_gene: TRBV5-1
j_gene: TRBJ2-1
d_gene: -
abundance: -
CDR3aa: ASSLAGGTRLYNEQF

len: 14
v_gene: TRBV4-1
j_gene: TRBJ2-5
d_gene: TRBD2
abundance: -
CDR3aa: ASSQVGTSGKETQY

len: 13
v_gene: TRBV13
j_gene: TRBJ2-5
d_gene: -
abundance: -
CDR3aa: ASSLGVRTEETQY

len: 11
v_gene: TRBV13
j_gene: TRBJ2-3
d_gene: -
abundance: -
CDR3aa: ASSLGLSDTQY

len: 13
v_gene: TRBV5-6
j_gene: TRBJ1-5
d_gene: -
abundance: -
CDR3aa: ASSLADGLNQPQH

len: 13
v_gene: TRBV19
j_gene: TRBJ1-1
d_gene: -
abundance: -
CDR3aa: ASSLGLAGNTEAF

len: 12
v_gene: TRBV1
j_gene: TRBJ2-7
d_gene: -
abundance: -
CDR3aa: TSSQKGIAYEQY

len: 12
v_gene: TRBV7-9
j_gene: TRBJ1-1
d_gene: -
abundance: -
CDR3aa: ASSLVGGRLEAF

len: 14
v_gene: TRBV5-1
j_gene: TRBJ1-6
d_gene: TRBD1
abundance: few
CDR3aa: ASSFYLTGGNSPLH

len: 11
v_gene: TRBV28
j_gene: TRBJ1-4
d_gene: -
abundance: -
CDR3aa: ASREHLSGKLF

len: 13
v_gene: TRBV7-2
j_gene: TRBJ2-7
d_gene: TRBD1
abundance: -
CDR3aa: ASSFGTGGFYEQY

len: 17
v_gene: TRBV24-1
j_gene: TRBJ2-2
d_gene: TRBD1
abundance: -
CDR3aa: ATQTGGPRTFANTGELF

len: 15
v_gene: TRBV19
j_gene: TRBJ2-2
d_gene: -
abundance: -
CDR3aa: ASSISFVTGNTGELF

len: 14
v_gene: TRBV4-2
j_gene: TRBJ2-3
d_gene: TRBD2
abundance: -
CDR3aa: ASSQKTSRGTDTQY

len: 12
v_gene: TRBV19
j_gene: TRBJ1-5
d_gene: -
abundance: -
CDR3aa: ASSIYPSNQPQH

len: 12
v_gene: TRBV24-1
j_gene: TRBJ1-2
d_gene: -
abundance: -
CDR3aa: APNLAKGDYGYT

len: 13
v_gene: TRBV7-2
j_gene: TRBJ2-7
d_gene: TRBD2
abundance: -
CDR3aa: ASSLSSGSPLEQY

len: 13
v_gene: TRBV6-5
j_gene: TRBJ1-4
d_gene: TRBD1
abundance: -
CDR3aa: ASTITGGYREKLF

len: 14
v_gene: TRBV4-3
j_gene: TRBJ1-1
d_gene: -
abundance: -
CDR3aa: ASSPTYPPGGTEAF

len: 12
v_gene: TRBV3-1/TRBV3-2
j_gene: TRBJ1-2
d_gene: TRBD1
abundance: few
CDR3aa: ASSQVGTGNGYT

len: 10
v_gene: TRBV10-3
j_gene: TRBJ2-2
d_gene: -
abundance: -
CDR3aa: AIRSGSGELF

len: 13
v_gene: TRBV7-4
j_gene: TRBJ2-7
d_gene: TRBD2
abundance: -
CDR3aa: ASSLAAGGAYEQY

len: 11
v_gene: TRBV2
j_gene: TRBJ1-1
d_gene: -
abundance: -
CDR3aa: ASKGGGNTEAF

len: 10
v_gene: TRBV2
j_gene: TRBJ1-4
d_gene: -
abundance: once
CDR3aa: ASREYNEKLF

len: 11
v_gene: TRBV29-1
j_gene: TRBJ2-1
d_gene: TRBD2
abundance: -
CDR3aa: SVDRGGNEEQF

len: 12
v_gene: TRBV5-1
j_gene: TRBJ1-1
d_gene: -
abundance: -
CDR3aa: ASSSRLGNTEAF

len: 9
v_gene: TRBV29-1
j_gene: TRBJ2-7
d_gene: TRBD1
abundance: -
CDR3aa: SVEDGTGEY

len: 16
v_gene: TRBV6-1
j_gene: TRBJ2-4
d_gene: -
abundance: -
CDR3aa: ASSEMEGVRVSQNIQY

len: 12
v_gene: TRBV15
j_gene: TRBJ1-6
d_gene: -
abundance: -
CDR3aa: ATRPTGEASPLH

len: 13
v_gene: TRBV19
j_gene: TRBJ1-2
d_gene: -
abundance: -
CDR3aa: ASSIALGGNYGYT

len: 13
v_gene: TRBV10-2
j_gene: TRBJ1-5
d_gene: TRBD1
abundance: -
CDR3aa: ASSELRTGTQPQH

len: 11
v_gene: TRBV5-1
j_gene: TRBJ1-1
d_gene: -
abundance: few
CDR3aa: ASSTDGGTEAF

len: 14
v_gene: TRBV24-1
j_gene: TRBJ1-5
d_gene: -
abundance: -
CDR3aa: ATSGGRGQNNQPQH

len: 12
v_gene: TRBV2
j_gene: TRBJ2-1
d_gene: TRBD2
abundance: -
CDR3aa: ASSWGGARNEQF